This T cell receptor (beta chain) was identified in a study of control samples from healthy donors and cancer patients. The CDR3 consists of 14 residues. The V end lost 3 bases, the J end lost 2 bases, and 12 bases lay between the germline ends. Germline V gene lookup returns CDR1 SGDLS and CDR2 YYNGEE. This clone was counted only a few times. The method was immunoSEQ multiplex PCR; TCRdb's version includes in-frame clones alone and lacks a portion of them. Of under 300,000 clones in the sample, roughly 82% are singletons; the top ten hold 13%. Sequenced input: PBMCs. The source is a woman aged 60-70 years with lung cancer. This chain uses TRBV9 with TRBJ2-7; possible D gene TRBD1, 8 bases. This chain's CDR3 is CASSAQGGPYEQYF. The CDR3 DNA is TGTGCCAGCAGCGCACAGGGGGGGCCCTACGAGCAGTACTTC.